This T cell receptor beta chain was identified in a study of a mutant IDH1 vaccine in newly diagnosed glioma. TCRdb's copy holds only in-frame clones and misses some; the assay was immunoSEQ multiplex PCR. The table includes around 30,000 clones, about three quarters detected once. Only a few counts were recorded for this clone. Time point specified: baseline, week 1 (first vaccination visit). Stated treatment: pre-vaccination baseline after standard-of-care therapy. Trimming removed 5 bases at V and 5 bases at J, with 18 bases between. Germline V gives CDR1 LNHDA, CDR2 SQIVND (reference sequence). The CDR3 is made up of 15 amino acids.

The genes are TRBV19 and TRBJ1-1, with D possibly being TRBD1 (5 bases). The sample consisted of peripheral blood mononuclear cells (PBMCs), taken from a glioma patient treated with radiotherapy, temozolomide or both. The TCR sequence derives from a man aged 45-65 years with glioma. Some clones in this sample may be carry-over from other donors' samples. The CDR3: CASSGYRSGWTEAFF. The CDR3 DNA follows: TGTGCCAGTAGTGGATACAGGTCGGGATGGACTGAAGCTTTCTTT. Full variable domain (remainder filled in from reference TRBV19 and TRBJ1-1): DGGITQSPKYLFRKEGQNVTLSCEQNLNHDAMYWYRQDPGQGLRLIYYSQIVNDFQKGDIAEGYSVSREKKESFPLTVTSAQKNPTAFYLCASSGYRSGWTEAFFGQGTRLTVV.